This entry concerns a single TCR beta chain. This clonotype was observed a handful of times. What antigen it recognizes has not been identified. No base-level quality is on record; no much larger clone is a single base apart. The meaning of the sample's treatment or condition label: allogeneic hematopoietic cell transplantation with graft depleted of TCRalphabeta T cells and CD19 B cells. The transplant recipients were children given TCRalphabeta/CD19-depleted allogeneic hematopoietic cell grafts. The source of the sample is a study of T-cell reconstitution after alpha-beta-depleted transplantation in children (dated by TCRdb to about 2016). Study-level background: Using TCR repertoire profiling, the study followed T-cell immune reconstitution in a quantitative way in children after TCRalphabeta/CD19-depleted allogeneic hematopoietic cell transplantation.

V lost 5 bases and J lost 2 bases, and the count of bases not matched to a germline gene is 3. From the cysteine through the phenylalanine, the CDR3 covers 15 amino acids. Only the CDR3 portion is preserved as DNA: 45 bases, with reading frame beginning at the first base. In the germline V gene, CDR1 corresponds to MNHNS and CDR2 to SASEGT. Library generation was performed with PCR. These reads were obtained on an Illumina HiSeq 2500. TCR library preparation used molecular barcoding, with unique molecular identifiers applied to normalize quantification of the TCRbeta repertoire. The public reads were reanalyzed by TCRdb: fastp trimming at Q25, MiXCR alignment, in-frame beta chains only. Rows are combined by CDR3 protein, so each entry shows the most common genes and DNA. This sample gives 55,000 to 65,000 distinct CDR3 sequences in total; less than 55% of them show up just once. 95% to 98% of the sample is in the top ten clones.

The investigation overall reported the following: In some patients, the high TCRbeta diversity seen at day 60 was put down to recipient T cells and intrathymic progenitors that had survived conditioning. Apparently early alphabetaT-cell count recovery about two months after transplant reportedly relied on only several hundred rapidly expanded clones derived from non-depleted graft cells. The frequencies of hyperexpanded clones fell over the following months, and after one year, T-cell counts and TCRbeta diversity were mostly attributed to newly produced T cells.

This clonotype originated in a male patient between 5 and 17 years old who had a stem cell transplant for acute lymphoblastic leukemia, so the T cells may come from the graft donor. The V gene is TRBV6-1 and the J gene is TRBJ2-3; TRBD2 agrees with 11 junctional bases. The sample here was PBMCs, mostly from graft donor cells, taken 360 days after TCRalphabeta/CD19-depleted stem cell transplant. The CDR3 amino acid sequence is: CASSRLAGTTDTQYF. The bases read TGTGCCAGCAGTCGACTAGCGGGGACCACAGATACGCAGTATTTT.